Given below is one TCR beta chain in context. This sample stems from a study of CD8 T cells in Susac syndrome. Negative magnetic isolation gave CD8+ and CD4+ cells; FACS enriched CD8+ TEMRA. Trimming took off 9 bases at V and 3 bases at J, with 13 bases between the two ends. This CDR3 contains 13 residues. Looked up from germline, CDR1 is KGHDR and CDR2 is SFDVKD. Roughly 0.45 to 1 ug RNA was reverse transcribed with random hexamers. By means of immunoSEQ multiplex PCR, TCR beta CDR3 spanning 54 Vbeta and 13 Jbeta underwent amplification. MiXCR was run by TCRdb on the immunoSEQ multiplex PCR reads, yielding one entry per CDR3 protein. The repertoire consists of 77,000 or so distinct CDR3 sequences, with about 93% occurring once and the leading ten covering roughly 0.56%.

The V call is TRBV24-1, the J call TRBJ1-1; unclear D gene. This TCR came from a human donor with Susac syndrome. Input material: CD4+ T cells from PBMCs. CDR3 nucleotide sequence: TGTGCCACCGCCGCGGAGGGAGACACTGAAGCTTTCTTT. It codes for CATAAEGDTEAFF.